This T cell receptor (beta chain) was profiled in a study of cytomegalovirus exposure and HLA in healthy donors. This PCR relied on a set of 60 Vbeta primers and 13 Jbeta primers. Generated by immunoSEQ multiplex PCR, the TCRdb table keeps only in-frame clones and is missing some. The top ten hold about 2.1% of the sample, which has around 150,000 clones, about 75% seen once. A remark on this clone: Its target is not known.

V shed 0 bases, J shed 13 bases, and the junction held 10 bases outside the gene matches. The CDR3 has 15 residues. Germline V CDR1 and CDR2: SGHRS, YFSETQ. Points from the study as a whole: Some V segments could not be told apart, so they were left out, TRBV6-2 and TRBV6-3 among them. Researchers reported in a later analysis that common viral pathogens appeared linked to several top clusters. The study assumed roughly uniform donor sequencing depth for presence/absence analyses.

This clonotype was sampled from a female donor in good health and CMV-seronegative. Sequenced sample: PBMCs. The chain carries TRBV5-1 and TRBJ1-2; 12 bases agree with TRBD1. CDR3 amino acids: CASSLEDRDRGLSTF. CDR3 nucleotide sequence: TGCGCCAGCAGCTTGGAGGACCGGGACAGGGGGCTCTCCACCTTC. The full variable domain, completed using reference TRBV5-1 and TRBJ1-2, is KAGVTQTPRYLIKTRGQQVTLSCSPISGHRSVSWYQQTPGQGLQFLFEYFSETQRNKGNFPGRFSGRQFSNSRSEMNVSTLELGDSALYLCASSLEDRDRGLSTFGSGTRLTVV.